What follows are 20 T cell receptor beta chains derived from one specimen sequenced in a study of blood T cell repertoires in COVID-19 (dated by TCRdb to the early 2020s). Library generation was performed with the immunoSEQ multiplex PCR assay. TCRdb retrieved this table from immuneACCESS and kept in-frame rearrangements only. Not all clones are present; in checked studies, unresolved V genes account for under half, and no reason is known for the remainder. The sample data list around 150,000 clones, and about four fifths of these were observed just once. The top ten constitute 4% of the sample. The source material was peripheral blood. The receptor set was obtained from a woman aged 60-75 years with acute or convalescent COVID-19.

The gene calls are TRBV7-2 and TRBJ2-5; D may be TRBD1 (5 bases). Trimming pared 6 bases from V and 4 bases from J, leaving 18 bases between. Germline CDR1 SGHTA, CDR2 FQGNSA. The CDR3 is 15 amino acids. The CDR3 loop reads CASSFGRQFLETQYF. In DNA form, the CDR3 reads TGTGCCAGCAGTTTTGGACGACAGTTCTTAGAGACCCAGTACTTC.

The V gene is TRBV28, the J gene TRBJ1-2; possible D gene TRBD1, 5 bases. Looked up from germline, CDR1 is MDHEN and CDR2 is SYDVKM. The CDR3 is made up of 13 amino acids. V was pared by 6 bases and J by 8 bases, with 16 bases between. The CDR3 spells CASSISGIGGYTF. For the CDR3, the DNA is TGTGCCAGCAGCATCTCAGGGATTGGAGGCTACACCTTC.

The chain carries TRBV29-1 and TRBJ2-5; D ambiguous. Between the trimmed V and J ends, which lost 4 bases and 5 bases, there was a span of 14 bases. Germline loops: CDR1 SQVTM, CDR2 ANQGSEA. The CDR3 is made up of 13 amino acids. CDR3 coding DNA: TGCAGCGTTGTACACGGCCCCAGGGAGACCCAGTACTTC. Protein product: CSVVHGPRETQYF. Full variable domain (rest looked up from reference TRBV29-1 and TRBJ2-5): SAVISQKPSRDICQRGTSLTIQCQVDSQVTMMFWYRQQPGQSLTLIATANQGSEATYESGFVIDKFPISRPNLTFSTLTVSNMSPEDSSIYLCSVVHGPRETQYFGPGTRLLVL.

This chain uses TRBV1 with TRBJ2-4; no DNA check was done on the table's D call, TRBD2. TRBV1 is annotated as a pseudogene. The CDR3 is 19 residues long. The CDR3 DNA sequence: TGCACCAGCAGCCAATGGATAGCGAAGAAGAGGTTAGCCAAAAACATTCAGTACTTC. As protein: CTSSQWIAKKRLAKNIQYF.

The V call is TRBV27, the J call TRBJ2-1; 8 bases agree with TRBD1. This CDR3 has 15 amino acids. The J segment lost 5 bases and the V segment lost 8 bases, leaving 11 bases of the junction unmatched. CDR1 MNHEY and CDR2 SMNVEV come from the germline V gene (reference sequence). CDR3 loop: CASSRPGQADNEQFF. CDR3 in DNA: TGTGCCAGCTCCCGACCGGGACAGGCCGACAATGAGCAGTTCTTC.

CDR3 DNA: TGTGCCTGGAGTGCAGGGGACCCCAATCAGCCCCAGCATTTT. It yields the protein CAWSAGDPNQPQHF. The chain employs TRBV30 and TRBJ1-5, with D perhaps matching TRBD1 (6 bases). V lost 1 base and J 3 bases, leaving 10 bases between the germline ends. CDR3 length: 14 residues. Germline CDR1 GTSNPN, CDR2 SVGIG (reference sequence).

The CDR3 region is CASRGVGYPEAFF. The DNA for the CDR3 is TGTGCCAGCCGGGGGGTCGGTTACCCTGAAGCTTTCTTT. The chain combines TRBV2 with TRBJ1-1; the D gene is possibly TRBD1 (5 bases). In germline, CDR1 is SNHLY, CDR2 FYNNEI. Trimming left V 8 bases short and J 6 bases short, with 16 bases between. The CDR3 contains 13 residues.

This clone was picked up one time. The chain couples TRBV7-6 to TRBJ2-3, with TRBD2 matching 9 bases. Unmatched junction bases numbered 5, after V lost 5 bases and J lost 2 bases. The CDR3 totals 15 residues. Germline CDR1 is SGHVS and CDR2 is FNYEAQ. The CDR3 DNA follows: TGTGCCAGCAGCCTGGCTAGCGGGAACACAGATACGCAGTATTTT. Protein product: CASSLASGNTDTQYF.

This clone has a single count. The rearrangement joins TRBV4-1 to TRBJ1-1; D uncertain. V lost 0 bases and J 9 bases, leaving 11 bases between the germline ends. Looked up from germline, CDR1 is MGHRA and CDR2 is YSYEKL. The CDR3 sequence is 13 residues long. Written as DNA, the CDR3 is TGCGCCAGCAGCCAAGATAGAGGGTCCAAAGCTTTCTTT. It encodes CASSQDRGSKAFF.

V usage is TRBV28 and J usage is TRBJ1-1; a weak D match, TRBD1 (6 bases). The germline gives CDR1 MDHEN, CDR2 SYDVKM. Trimming took off 7 bases at V and 0 bases at J, with 15 bases between the two ends. This CDR3 is built from 15 residues. CDR3 DNA sequence: TGTGCCAGCAAGAACAGGGTGCTGATGAACACTGAAGCTTTCTTT. It codes for CASKNRVLMNTEAFF.

This CDR3 is CASSRGLAGRTGELFF. DNA of the CDR3: TGTGCCAGCAGCCGGGGACTAGCGGGACGCACCGGGGAGCTGTTTTTT. The chain is built from TRBV5-6 and TRBJ2-2, with 13 bases matching TRBD2. This CDR3 comprises 16 residues. Germline V lookup: CDR1 SGHDT, CDR2 YYEEEE. J was trimmed by 4 bases and V by 4 bases; bases with no gene match: 4.

The rearrangement joins TRBV27 to TRBJ2-2, with 7 bases lining up with TRBD2. Germline V gene data show CDR1 as MNHEY and CDR2 as SMNVEV (reference sequence). This CDR3 is 14 amino acids long. The CDR3 sequence: CVKSRGVRTGELFF. The DNA of the CDR3 is TGTGTCAAAAGTCGGGGGGTTCGTACCGGGGAGCTGTTTTTT.

The J gene is TRBJ2-3, the V gene TRBV6-2 or TRBV6-3; 11 bases align to TRBD2. Looked up from germline, CDR1 is MNHEY and CDR2 is SVGEGT. J lost 0 bases, V lost 5 bases, and 1 base had no gene match. The CDR3 loop spans 15 amino acids. CDR3 nucleotides: TGTGCCAGCAGTCGGACTAGCGGGAGCACAGATACGCAGTATTTT. Amino acids: CASSRTSGSTDTQYF.

This clone was seen a single time. This sequence joins TRBV28 and TRBJ2-1, with 8 bases fitting TRBD1. Germline CDR1 is MDHEN and CDR2 is SYDVKM. The CDR3 sequence is 13 residues long. The CDR3 reads CASDRGSYNEQFF. DNA for the CDR3: TGTGCTTCAGACAGGGGCTCCTACAATGAGCAGTTCTTC.

The chain links TRBV10-1 to TRBJ2-7; 9 nucleotides align to TRBD1. CDR3 length equals 16 residues. CDR1 and CDR2 (germline): WNHNN, SYGVQD (reference sequence). V was clipped by 3 bases and J by 4 bases; unmatched bases: 10. The CDR3 coding sequence is TGCGCCAGCAGTGACGCCGGGACAGGGAGGGAATACGAGCAGTACTTC. As protein: CASSDAGTGREYEQYF.

This sequence joins TRBV18 and TRBJ2-3; a possible D gene is TRBD1 (6 bases). The germline CDR1 and CDR2 sequences are KGHSH and LQKENI. The CDR3 consists of 13 residues. The ends were cut back, 4 bases at V and 5 bases at J, with 10 bases in the middle. The CDR3 protein is CASSLQGLDTQYF. For the CDR3, the DNA is TGTGCCAGCTCACTTCAGGGGTTAGATACGCAGTATTTT. The full variable domain, in which reference TRBV18 and TRBJ2-3 provide the parts outside the CDR3, is NAGVMQNPRHLVRRRGQEARLRCSPMKGHSHVYWYRQLPEEGLKFMVYLQKENIIDESGMPKERFSAEFPKEGPSILRIQQVVRGDSAAYFCASSLQGLDTQYFGPGTRLTVL.

The chain is built from TRBV29-1 and TRBJ1-5; D possibly corresponds to TRBD1 (5 bases). This CDR3 contains 13 residues. V lost 6 bases and J lost 2, with 11 bases in between. Per the germline V gene, CDR1 is SQVTM and CDR2 is ANQGSEA. The CDR3: CSVAGGGNQPQHF. The DNA of the CDR3 is TGCAGCGTGGCGGGGGGGGGCAATCAGCCCCAGCATTTT.

Regarding this clone: One junction end disagrees with the germline gene, perhaps due to a read error. The chain carries TRBV10-3 and TRBJ1-1; D remains ambiguous. This CDR3 has 12 amino acids. Germline CDR1 and CDR2: ENHRY and SYGVKD. DNA for the CDR3: TGTGCCATCAGTGAGTCGAGTGCCCGCGTTTCCTTT. Translating it yields CAISESSARVSF.

This chain joins TRBV11-3 and TRBJ2-5; tentative D call: TRBD2 (5 bases). V lost 4 bases, J lost 7 bases, and 16 bases lay in between. CDR3 length: 14 amino acids. Germline assignment: CDR1 SGHNT and CDR2 YENEEA. CDR3 in DNA: TGTGCCAGCAGCTCACCACGGTCCCGGGGGACCCAGTACTTC. Residues: CASSSPRSRGTQYF. The complete variable domain, with remaining parts taken from reference TRBV11-3 and TRBJ2-5, reads EAGVVQSPRYKIIEKKQPVAFWCNPISGHNTLYWYLQNLGQGPELLIRYENEEAVDDSQLPKDRFSAERLKGVDSTLKIQPAELGDSAVYLCASSSPRSRGTQYFGPGTRLLVL.

The rearrangement joins TRBV7-9 to TRBJ2-2; 8 nucleotides agree with TRBD2. Germline V gene data show CDR1 as SEHNR and CDR2 as FQNEAQ (reference sequence). V trimming: 5 bases; J trimming: 8 bases; junction bases outside the gene matches: 7. The CDR3 runs 14 residues. This CDR3 is CASSPGRAEGELFF. The CDR3 region has the DNA TGTGCCAGCAGCCCCGGGAGGGCGGAAGGGGAGCTGTTTTTT.